This T cell receptor (beta chain) was documented in a study of cytomegalovirus exposure and HLA in healthy donors. Study-level findings and limits: An analysis that was carried out later associated 16,000 or so TCR beta sequences with HLA alleles at 0.05 false discovery rate. Presence/absence results assume similar sequencing depth per donor, which may not hold. Accurate predictions that matched the HLA-A and HLA-B alleles of most subjects were reportedly made from TCR beta sequences. Analyzed later, most CMV-associated TCR beta chains appeared HLA-restricted.

PCR amplification relied on 60 Vbeta primers (plus 13 Jbeta primers). The method was immunoSEQ multiplex PCR; TCRdb's version includes in-frame clones alone and lacks a portion of them. The data hold about 160,000 clones, with around 88% observed a single time. The CDR3 has 15 amino acids. The germline gives CDR1 MGHRA, CDR2 YSYEKL. V was shortened by 2 bases and J by 8 bases, with 15 bases between the two germline ends. This clone was seen a few times. Its antigen is not identified. The source material was PBMCs. The chain uses TRBV4-1 and TRBJ1-4; a possible D gene is TRBD1 (5 bases). The TCR comes from a woman aged 25 to 39 in good health and CMV-seronegative. The CDR3 loop reads CASSQNQGMREKLFF. CDR3 sequence (DNA): TGCGCCAGCAGCCAAAACCAGGGTATGAGGGAAAAACTGTTTTTT.